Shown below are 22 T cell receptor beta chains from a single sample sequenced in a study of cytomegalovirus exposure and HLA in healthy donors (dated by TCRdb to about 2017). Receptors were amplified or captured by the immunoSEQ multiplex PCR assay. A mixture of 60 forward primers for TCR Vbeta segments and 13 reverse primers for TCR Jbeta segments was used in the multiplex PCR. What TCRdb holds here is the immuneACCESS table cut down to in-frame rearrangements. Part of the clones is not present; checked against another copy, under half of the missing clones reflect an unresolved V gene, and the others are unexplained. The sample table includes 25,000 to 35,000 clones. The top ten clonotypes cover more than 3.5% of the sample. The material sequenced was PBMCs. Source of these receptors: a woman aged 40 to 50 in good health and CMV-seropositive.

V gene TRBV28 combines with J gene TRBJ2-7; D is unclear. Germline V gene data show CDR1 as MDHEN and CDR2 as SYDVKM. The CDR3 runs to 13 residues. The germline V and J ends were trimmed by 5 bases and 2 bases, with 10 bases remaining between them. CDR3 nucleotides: TGTGCCAGCAGTCAGCGATCACCCTACGAGCAGTACTTC. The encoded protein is CASSQRSPYEQYF.

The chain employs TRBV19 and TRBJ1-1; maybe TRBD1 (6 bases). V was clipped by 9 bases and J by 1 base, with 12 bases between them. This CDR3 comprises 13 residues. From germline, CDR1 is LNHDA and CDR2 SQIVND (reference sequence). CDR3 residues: CASRTETNTEAFF. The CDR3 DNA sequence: TGTGCCAGCCGGACAGAGACGAACACTGAAGCTTTCTTT.

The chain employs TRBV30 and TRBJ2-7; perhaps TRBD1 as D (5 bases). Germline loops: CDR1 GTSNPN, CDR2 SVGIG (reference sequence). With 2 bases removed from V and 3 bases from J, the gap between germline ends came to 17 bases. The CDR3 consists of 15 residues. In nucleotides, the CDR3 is TGTGCCTGGAGTAGGGGATTAGGGAAGGGCTACGAGCAGTACTTC. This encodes CAWSRGLGKGYEQYF.

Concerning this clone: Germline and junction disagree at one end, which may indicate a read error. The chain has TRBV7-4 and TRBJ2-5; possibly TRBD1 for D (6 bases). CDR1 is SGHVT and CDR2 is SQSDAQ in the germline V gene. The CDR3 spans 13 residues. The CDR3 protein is CASSPGVFFGGNF. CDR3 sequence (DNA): TGTGCCAGCAGCCCGGGTGTTTTTTTTGGGGGCAACTTC.

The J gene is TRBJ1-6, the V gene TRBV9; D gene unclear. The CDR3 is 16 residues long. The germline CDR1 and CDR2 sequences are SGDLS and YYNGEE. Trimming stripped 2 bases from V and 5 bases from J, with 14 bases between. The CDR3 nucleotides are TGTGCCAGCAGCGTTGATGGGAGCGCGAATAATTCACCCCTCCACTTT. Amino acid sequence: CASSVDGSANNSPLHF.

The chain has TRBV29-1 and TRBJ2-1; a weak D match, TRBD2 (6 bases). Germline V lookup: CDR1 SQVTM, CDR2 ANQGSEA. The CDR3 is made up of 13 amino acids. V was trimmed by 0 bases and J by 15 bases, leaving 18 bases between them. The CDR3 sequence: CSVEEISAGSRFF. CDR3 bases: TGCAGCGTTGAAGAGATTAGCGCGGGGAGTCGGTTCTTC.

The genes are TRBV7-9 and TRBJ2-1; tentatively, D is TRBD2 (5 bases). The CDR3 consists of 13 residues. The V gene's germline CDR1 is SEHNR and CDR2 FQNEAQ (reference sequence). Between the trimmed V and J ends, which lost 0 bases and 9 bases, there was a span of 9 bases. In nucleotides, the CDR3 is TGTGCCAGCAGCTTAGCGGGAGACGGTGAGCAGTTCTTC. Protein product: CASSLAGDGEQFF.

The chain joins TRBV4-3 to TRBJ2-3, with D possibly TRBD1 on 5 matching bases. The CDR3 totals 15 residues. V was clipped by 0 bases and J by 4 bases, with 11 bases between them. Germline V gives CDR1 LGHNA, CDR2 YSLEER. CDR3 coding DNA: TGCGCCAGCAGCCAAGACTCACAGGCAGCAGATACGCAGTATTTT. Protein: CASSQDSQAADTQYF.

The CDR3 loop is CASSLDDTETQYF. The CDR3 DNA follows: TGTGCCAGCAGCTTAGATGACACAGAGACCCAGTACTTC. The chain recombines TRBV7-9 with TRBJ2-5, with D unresolved. This CDR3 region has 13 residues. Per germline, CDR1 SEHNR and CDR2 FQNEAQ (reference sequence). The V end was cut by 1 base, the J end by 4 bases, with 7 bases between.

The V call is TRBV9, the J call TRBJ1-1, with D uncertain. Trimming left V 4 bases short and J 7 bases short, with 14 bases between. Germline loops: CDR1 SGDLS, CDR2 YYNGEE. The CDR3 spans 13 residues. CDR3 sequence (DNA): TGTGCCAGCAGCCAAAACCCGGAGAGTGAAGCTTTCTTT. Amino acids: CASSQNPESEAFF.

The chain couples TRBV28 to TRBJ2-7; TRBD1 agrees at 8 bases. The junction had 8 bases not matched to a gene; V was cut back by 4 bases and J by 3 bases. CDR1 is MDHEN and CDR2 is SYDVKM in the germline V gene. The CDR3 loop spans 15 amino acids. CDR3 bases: TGTGCCAGCAGTTACCAAAACGGACAGGGCTACGAGCAGTACTTC. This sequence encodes CASSYQNGQGYEQYF.

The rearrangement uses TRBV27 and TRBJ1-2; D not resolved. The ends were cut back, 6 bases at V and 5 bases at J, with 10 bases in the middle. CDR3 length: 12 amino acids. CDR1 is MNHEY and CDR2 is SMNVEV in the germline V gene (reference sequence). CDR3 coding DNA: TGTGCCAGCAGGGCCCGAAAGTATGGCTACACCTTC. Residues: CASRARKYGYTF.

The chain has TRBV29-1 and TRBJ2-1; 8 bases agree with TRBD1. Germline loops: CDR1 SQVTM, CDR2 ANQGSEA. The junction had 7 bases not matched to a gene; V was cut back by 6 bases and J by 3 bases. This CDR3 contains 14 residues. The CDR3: CSVLARGLYNEQFF. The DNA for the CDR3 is TGCAGCGTCCTCGCCAGGGGGCTCTACAATGAGCAGTTCTTC.

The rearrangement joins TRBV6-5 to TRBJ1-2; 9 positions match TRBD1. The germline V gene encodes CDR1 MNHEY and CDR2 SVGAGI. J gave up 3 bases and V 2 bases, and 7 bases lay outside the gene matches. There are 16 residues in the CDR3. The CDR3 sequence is CASSYARDRAYYGYTF. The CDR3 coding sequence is TGTGCCAGCAGTTACGCGAGGGACAGGGCGTACTATGGCTACACCTTC.

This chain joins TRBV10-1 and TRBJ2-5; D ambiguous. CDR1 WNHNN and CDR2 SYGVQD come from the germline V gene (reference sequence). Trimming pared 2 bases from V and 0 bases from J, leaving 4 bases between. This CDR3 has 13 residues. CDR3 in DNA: TGCGCCAGCAGTGAGGGGCACCAAGAGACCCAGTACTTC. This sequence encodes CASSEGHQETQYF.

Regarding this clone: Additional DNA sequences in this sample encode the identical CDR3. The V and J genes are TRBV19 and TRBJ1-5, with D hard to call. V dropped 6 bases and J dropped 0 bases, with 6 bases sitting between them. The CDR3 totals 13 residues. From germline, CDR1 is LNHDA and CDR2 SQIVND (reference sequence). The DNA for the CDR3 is TGTGCCAGTAGCCTAAATAGCAATCAGCCCCAGCATTTT. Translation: CASSLNSNQPQHF.

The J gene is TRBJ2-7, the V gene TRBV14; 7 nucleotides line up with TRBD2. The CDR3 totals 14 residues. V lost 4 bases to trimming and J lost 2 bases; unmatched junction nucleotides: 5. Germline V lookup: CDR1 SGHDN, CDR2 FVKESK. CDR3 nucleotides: TGTGCCAGCAGCCCGAGCGGGATTACCTACGAGCAGTACTTC. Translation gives CASSPSGITYEQYF.

In DNA, the CDR3 is TGTGCCAGCAGCTTGGTGGGGAGGTCCTACGAGCAGTACTTC. Protein sequence: CASSLVGRSYEQYF. This chain links TRBV5-4 with TRBJ2-7; TRBD2 might be the D (6 bases). CDR1 and CDR2 (germline): SGHNT, YYREEE (reference sequence). This CDR3 spans 14 amino acids. The V and J ends lost 0 bases and 1 base respectively, with 8 bases between them.

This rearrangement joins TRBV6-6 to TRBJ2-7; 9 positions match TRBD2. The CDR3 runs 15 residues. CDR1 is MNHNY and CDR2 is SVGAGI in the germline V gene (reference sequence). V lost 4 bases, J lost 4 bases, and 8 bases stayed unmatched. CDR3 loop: CASSSPGLASYEQYF. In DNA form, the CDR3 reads TGTGCCAGCAGTTCTCCGGGACTAGCTTCTTACGAGCAGTACTTC.

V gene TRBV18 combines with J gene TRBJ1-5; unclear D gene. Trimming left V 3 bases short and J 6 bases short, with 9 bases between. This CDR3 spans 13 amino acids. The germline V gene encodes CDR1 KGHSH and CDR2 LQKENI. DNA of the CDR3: TGTGCCAGCTCACCTGCGGTGTCTCAGCCCCAGCATTTT. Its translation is CASSPAVSQPQHF.

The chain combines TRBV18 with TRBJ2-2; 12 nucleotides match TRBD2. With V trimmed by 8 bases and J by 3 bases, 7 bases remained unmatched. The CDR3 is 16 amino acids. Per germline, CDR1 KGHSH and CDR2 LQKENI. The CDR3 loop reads CASALGTSGYTGELFF. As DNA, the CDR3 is TGTGCCAGCGCACTTGGGACTAGCGGGTACACCGGGGAGCTGTTTTTT.

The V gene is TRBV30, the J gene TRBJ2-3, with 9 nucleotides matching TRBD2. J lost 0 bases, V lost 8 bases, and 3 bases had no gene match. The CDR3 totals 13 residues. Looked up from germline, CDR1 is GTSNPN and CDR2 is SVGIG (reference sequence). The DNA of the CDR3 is TGTGCCCGAACTAGCGGGAGCACAGATACGCAGTATTTT. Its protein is CARTSGSTDTQYF.